These 27 T cell receptor beta chains were all obtained from the same sample, sequenced in a study of T cell clonality in common variable immunodeficiency. Method: immunoSEQ multiplex PCR; TCRdb's copy keeps in-frame clones and lacks some. The sample contains about 52,000 clones, none occurring once; 3% to 3.5% lies in the top ten. Source material: peripheral blood mononuclear cells. These receptors all stem from a person aged 18 to 70 in good health.

The table lists this clone with many counts. The missing CDR3 end, 3 residues past where the read stops, is filled in from the germline J gene. The rearrangement links TRBV2 to TRBJ2-3; the match to TRBD2 covers 12 bases. V lost 3 bases and J lost 3; bases outside the gene matches: 4. The CDR3 totals 16 residues. Germline CDR1 SNHLY, CDR2 FYNNEI. This chain's CDR3 is CASSEALAGGTDTQYF. The sequenced part of the CDR3 DNA is TGTGCCAGCAGTGAGGCACTAGCGGGAGGAACAGATACG.

A remark on this clone: The read ends 3 residues before the CDR3 terminus; that terminus is restored from the germline J gene. The chain uses TRBV7-9 and TRBJ2-7; D uncertain. The germline V and J ends were trimmed by 5 bases and 5 bases, with 16 bases remaining between them. The CDR3 runs 14 residues. Per germline, CDR1 SEHNR and CDR2 FQNEAQ (reference sequence). The CDR3 sequence: CASSLPPQSDEQYF. The covered CDR3 bases are TGTGCCAGCAGCCTCCCCCCCCAATCGGACGAG.

This clone was counted ten times or more. The CDR3 is cut off 3 residues early in the read; its end comes from the germline J gene. The chain uses TRBV7-3 and TRBJ2-7; 13 bases agree with TRBD2. The V gene end was trimmed by 1 base and the J gene end by 6 bases; junction bases not matched to a gene: 3. The length of the CDR3 is 15 residues. Germline loops: CDR1 SGHTA, CDR2 FQGTGA. The CDR3 DNA, read in part, is TGTGCCAGCAGCTTAAGGGGACTAGCGGGAACCGAG. Amino acids: CASSLRGLAGTE. The entire CDR3 reads CASSLRGLAGTEQYF.

This clone was detected many times. Incomplete CDR3 DNA: TGTGCCAGCTCACCAACAACCGGGGAG. The encoded protein is CASSPTTGE. The entire CDR3 sequence reads CASSPTTGELFF. This chain uses TRBV18 with TRBJ2-2, with no clear D. The read ends 3 residues shy of where the CDR3 ends; the end is completed using the germline J gene. With 2 bases removed from V and 5 bases from J, the gap between germline ends came to 3 bases. This CDR3 has 12 amino acids. Looked up from germline, CDR1 is KGHSH and CDR2 is LQKENI.

This clone has ten or more counts. The read terminates 3 residues ahead of where the CDR3 ends, so the germline J gene completes it. V gene TRBV10-3 combines with J gene TRBJ2-1; TRBD2 matches 9 bases. V shed 6 bases and J 9 bases; nucleotides not matched to a gene: 9. The germline V gene has CDR1 ENHRY and CDR2 SYGVKD. The CDR3 contains 14 residues. CDR3 sequence reads: CAIRETSGGGEQFF. The sequenced CDR3 bases are TGTGCCATCAGGGAGACTAGCGGAGGGGGTGAG.

In this sample, this clone turned up many times. The sequenced fragment ends 3 residues before the CDR3 boundary, so the rest is inferred from the germline J gene. The J gene is TRBJ1-2, the V gene TRBV2; possibly TRBD1 for D (6 bases). CDR1 and CDR2 from the germline V gene are SNHLY and FYNNEI. V was clipped by 5 bases and J by 6 bases, with 13 bases between them. The CDR3 spans 13 residues. The CDR3 is CASSLTGFDGYTF. The CDR3 DNA, read in part, is TGTGCCAGCAGTCTGACAGGTTTCGATGGC.

In its sample, this clone was seen a few times. The read halts 3 residues ahead of the CDR3 end, with the missing end drawn from the germline J gene. This sequence joins TRBV18 and TRBJ1-5; TRBD1 aligns across 9 bases. Germline CDR1 KGHSH, CDR2 LQKENI. CDR3 length equals 15 residues. V gave up 3 bases and J gave up 7 bases; unmatched junction bases: 7. CDR3 sequence reads: CASSPDRGRGQPQHF. The covered CDR3 bases are TGTGCCAGCTCACCGGACAGGGGTCGCGGGCAGCCC.

Worth noting for this clone: The CDR3 end is not reached by the read, which stops 3 residues before it; the germline J gene fills it in. The chain couples TRBV11-3 to TRBJ2-7, with D possibly TRBD2 on 5 matching bases. Per the germline V gene, CDR1 is SGHNT and CDR2 is YENEEA. This CDR3 has 12 residues. Trimming removed 5 bases at V and 4 bases at J, with 9 bases between. The DNA read from the CDR3 is TGTGCCAGCAGCCGGACTGTTTACGAG. Translated: CASSRTVYE. The entire CDR3 protein is CASSRTVYEQYF.

Ten or more counts support this clone. The CDR3 extends 3 residues past the end of the read, so its final part is completed from the germline J gene. V gene TRBV7-9 combines with J gene TRBJ2-1, with D unclear. This CDR3 spans 14 amino acids. Germline V CDR1 and CDR2: SEHNR, FQNEAQ (reference sequence). Trimming stripped 5 bases from V and 5 bases from J, with 13 bases between. This CDR3 reads CASSPQVAHNEQFF. Incomplete CDR3 DNA: TGTGCCAGCAGCCCGCAGGTGGCACACAATGAG.

This clone was seen at least ten times. The CDR3 goes on 3 residues after the read ends, and that part is filled in from the germline J gene. The chain links TRBV5-4 to TRBJ2-7, with a possible D match to TRBD1 (5 bases). V gave up 4 bases and J gave up 2 bases, with 7 bases separating them. This CDR3 comprises 12 residues. Germline CDR1 and CDR2: SGHNT and YYREEE (reference sequence). The CDR3 bases that were read are TGTGCCAGCAGCCTGGACACCTACGAG. It codes for CASSLDTYE. The entire CDR3 sequence reads CASSLDTYEQYF.

This clone was counted many times. The CDR3 extends 3 residues past the end of the read, so its final part is completed from the germline J gene. The V and J genes are TRBV20-1 and TRBJ2-5, with 9 bases matching TRBD1. CDR1 and CDR2 (germline): DFQATT, SNEGSKA (reference sequence). Germline trimming cut 5 bases from V and 0 bases from J; bases unmatched to any gene: 7. This CDR3 region has 15 residues. Partial CDR3 DNA: TGCAGTGCTCCCCCGGGACAGGGATACCAAGAGACC. This sequence encodes CSAPPGQGYQET. The CDR3 in full is CSAPPGQGYQETQYF.

Many counts were recorded for this clone. The CDR3 bases that were read are TGTGCCAGCTCACCGACAGCAACTAATGAAAAA. It is translated as CASSPTATNEK. The complete CDR3 protein is CASSPTATNEKLFF. The V call is TRBV18, the J call TRBJ1-4; TRBD1 is a possible D gene (5 bases). The read ends 3 residues before the CDR3 terminus; that terminus is restored from the germline J gene. CDR3 length: 14 residues. V was clipped by 3 bases and J by 0 bases, with 5 bases between them. In germline, CDR1 is KGHSH, CDR2 LQKENI.

This clone came up many times. The CDR3 end falls 3 residues outside the read, so it is completed with the germline J gene. V is TRBV7-2 and J is TRBJ1-2; no clear D gene. The CDR3 is made up of 13 amino acids. Germline assignment: CDR1 SGHTA and CDR2 FQGNSA. Trimming took 2 bases from V and 7 from J, leaving 11 bases between them. The CDR3: CASSLNPAGGYTF. The sequenced part of the CDR3 DNA is TGTGCCAGCAGCTTAAATCCGGCGGGTGGC. The entire variable domain, with the rest obtained from reference TRBV7-2 and TRBJ1-2, is as follows: GAGVSQSPSNKVTEKGKDVELRCDPISGHTALYWYRQSLGQGLEFLIYFQGNSAPDKSGLPSDRFSAERTGGSVSTLTIQRTQQEDSAVYLCASSLNPAGGYTFGSGTRLTVV.

Notes on this clone: The sequenced fragment ends 3 residues before the CDR3 boundary, so the rest is inferred from the germline J gene. The rearrangement uses TRBV18 and TRBJ1-3, with a possible D match to TRBD1 (5 bases). V gave up 3 bases and J gave up 3 bases, with 15 bases separating them. CDR1 is KGHSH, CDR2 LQKENI, per germline. The CDR3 has 16 residues. The part of the CDR3 DNA that was read is TGTGCCAGCTCACCGGGTGACAGAGGCCTTGGAAACACC. As protein: CASSPGDRGLGNT. The CDR3 in full is CASSPGDRGLGNTIYF.

This clone was found many times. Read data end 3 residues before the CDR3 end; the end is taken from the germline J gene. The rearrangement joins TRBV20-1 to TRBJ2-5, with 11 bases identical to TRBD2. CDR3 length equals 14 residues. With V trimmed by 5 bases and J by 5 bases, 7 bases remained unmatched. Per the germline V gene, CDR1 is DFQATT and CDR2 is SNEGSKA (reference sequence). The covered CDR3 bases are TGCAGTGCTGTAGCGGGAGGGCCGGGGGAGACC. Translation gives CSAVAGGPGET. The whole CDR3 sequence is CSAVAGGPGETQYF.

Ten or more counts support this clone. The read gets to within 3 residues of the CDR3 end, and the germline J gene fills in the rest. The chain employs TRBV19 and TRBJ1-5; 7 bases match TRBD1. This CDR3 has 12 residues. Germline CDR1 reads LNHDA; CDR2 reads SQIVND (reference sequence). Trimming took 10 bases from V and 7 from J; bases not matched to a gene: 7. This CDR3 is CATRQGWQPQHF. CDR3 bases read: TGTGCCACCAGACAGGGTTGGCAGCCC.

About this clone: The read ends 3 residues before the CDR3 terminus; that terminus is restored from the germline J gene. This rearrangement joins TRBV20-1 to TRBJ1-2; D not resolved. This CDR3 has 18 residues. Germline V gene data show CDR1 as DFQATT and CDR2 as SNEGSKA (reference sequence). The covered CDR3 bases are TGCAGTGCTAGTCAGTTCGGGGTTGCCGGGAAGATCTCCTACGAC. Amino acids: CSASQFGVAGKISYD. The whole CDR3 protein reads CSASQFGVAGKISYDYTF.

In this sample, this clone turned up many times. The CDR3 end lies 3 residues beyond the end of the read and is filled in from the germline J gene. This chain joins TRBV19 and TRBJ2-3, with 15 bases identical to TRBD2. Germline lookup yields CDR1 LNHDA and CDR2 SQIVND (reference sequence). The length of the CDR3 is 15 residues. This chain's CDR3 is CASSARTSGRGSQYF. Incomplete CDR3 DNA: TGTGCCAGTAGTGCCCGGACTAGCGGGAGGGGGTCG.

Ten or more counts support this clone. The DNA ends 3 residues before the CDR3 does, and the rest of the CDR3 is filled in from the germline J gene. The chain has TRBV10-3 and TRBJ2-4; the match to TRBD1 covers 12 bases. Germline lookup yields CDR1 ENHRY and CDR2 SYGVKD. CDR3 length: 17 residues. With V trimmed by 7 bases and J by 7 bases, 14 bases remained unmatched. Incomplete CDR3 DNA: TGTGCCATCAAACCCGGGACAGGGGGCGAAGCAGGGAACATT. Protein: CAIKPGTGGEAGNI. The full-length CDR3 reads as CAIKPGTGGEAGNIQYF.

Ten or more counts support this clone. The CDR3 goes on 3 residues after the read ends, and that part is filled in from the germline J gene. V gene TRBV12-3 or TRBV12-4 combines with J gene TRBJ1-4; no reliable D call. Between the trimmed V and J ends, which lost 4 bases and 8 bases, there was a span of 11 bases. CDR3 length equals 13 residues. The CDR3 bases that were read are TGTGCCAGCAGTTACAGCGGAGGGGAAAAA. Encoded protein: CASSYSGGEK. The whole CDR3 reads CASSYSGGEKLFF.

This clone was seen repeatedly, ten times or more. CDR3 DNA (partial): TGTGCCTGGAGTGGGGCGAGGAGGCTGAACTACGAG. Translating it yields CAWSGARRLNYE. The complete CDR3 protein is CAWSGARRLNYEQYF. The rearrangement links TRBV30 to TRBJ2-7, with D perhaps matching TRBD2 (5 bases). The read falls 3 residues short of the CDR3 end, and the missing part is taken from the germline J gene. Germline values: CDR1 GTSNPN, CDR2 SVGIG (reference sequence). The CDR3 runs to 15 residues. V lost 1 base and J lost 3, with 16 bases in between. The full variable domain, its missing parts supplied by reference TRBV30 and TRBJ2-7, is SQTIHQWPATLVQPVGSPLSLECTVEGTSNPNLYWYRQAAGRGLQLLFYSVGIGQISSEVPQNLSASRPQDRQFILSSKKLLLSDSGFYLCAWSGARRLNYEQYFGPGTRLTVT.

In this sample, this clone turned up many times. The read terminates 3 residues ahead of where the CDR3 ends, so the germline J gene completes it. The chain uses TRBV19 and TRBJ2-5, with D perhaps given as TRBD1 or TRBD2 (5 bases each). CDR1 and CDR2 from the germline V gene are LNHDA and SQIVND (reference sequence). The V end was cut by 3 bases, the J end by 4 bases, with 12 bases between. The length of the CDR3 is 14 residues. The sequenced part of the CDR3 DNA is TGTGCCAGTAGTATCCGAGGGGATGGAGAGACC. Protein sequence: CASSIRGDGET. The full CDR3 is CASSIRGDGETQYF.

This clone was picked up many times. The read finishes 3 residues shy of the CDR3 end, and the germline J gene is used to complete it. The chain joins TRBV18 to TRBJ1-5; D is unresolved. CDR3 length: 14 residues. Trimming took off 3 bases at V and 3 bases at J, with 9 bases between the two ends. The germline CDR1 and CDR2 sequences are KGHSH and LQKENI. The CDR3 DNA, read in part, is TGTGCCAGCTCACCCCTACAGTTCAATCAGCCC. It codes for CASSPLQFNQP. The entire CDR3 protein is CASSPLQFNQPQHF.

CDR3 DNA (partial): TGCGCCAGCAGCTTGGGACCCAGGGACAGAGTCTACGAC. Amino acid sequence: CASSLGPRDRVYD. The whole CDR3 sequence is CASSLGPRDRVYDYTF. The rearrangement joins TRBV5-1 to TRBJ1-2; 7 positions match TRBD1. The observed sequence ends 3 residues before the CDR3 terminus, with the missing tail filled in from the germline J gene. Germline V gene lookup returns CDR1 SGHRS and CDR2 YFSETQ. CDR3 length equals 16 residues.

The sample holds many counts of this clone. The CDR3 end falls 3 residues outside the read, so it is completed with the germline J gene. The chain is built from TRBV7-2 and TRBJ1-1; 11 bases fit TRBD1. V trimming: 5 bases; J trimming: 5 bases; junction bases outside the gene matches: 4. The length of the CDR3 is 14 residues. Germline loops: CDR1 SGHTA, CDR2 FQGNSA. The part of the CDR3 DNA that was read is TGTGCCAGCAGCCCCGGGACAGGGGGGACTGAA. It yields the protein CASSPGTGGTE. The whole CDR3 protein is CASSPGTGGTEAFF.

The table lists this clone with many counts. The read halts 3 residues ahead of the CDR3 end, with the missing end drawn from the germline J gene. V gene TRBV14 combines with J gene TRBJ2-2; 11 bases are shared with TRBD2. J was trimmed by 9 bases and V by 3 bases; bases with no gene match: 6. The CDR3 loop spans 15 amino acids. CDR1 and CDR2 from the germline V gene are SGHDN and FVKESK. CDR3 sequence reads: CASSHSGRAMRELFF. CDR3 bases read: TGTGCCAGCAGCCATAGCGGGAGGGCCATGCGGGAG.

This clone was observed at least ten times. Sequencing ends 3 residues short of the CDR3 end; the germline J gene provides the rest. V usage is TRBV18 and J usage is TRBJ2-2; weak D call: TRBD1 (6 bases). From germline, CDR1 is KGHSH and CDR2 LQKENI. The CDR3 has 13 residues. The V and J ends lost 6 bases and 7 bases respectively, with 12 bases between them. The chain's CDR3 is CASSPRTDGELFF. CDR3 DNA, as far as it was read: TGTGCCAGCTCGCCCAGGACAGACGGGGAG.